The sequence of this T cell receptor (beta chain) was determined in a study of glioma-infiltrating T cells after dendritic cell vaccination. Findings and caveats of the study: Complete blood and tumor specimen sets were limited to few patients.

Remarks on this clone: Its antigen is as yet unknown.

Time point noted: after dendritic cell vaccination, including at tumor progression/relapse. Patients had residual fresh-frozen tumor tissue and more than two years of survival data. Blood PBMC samples: pre-vaccination, two weeks post third vaccination, and at tumor progression. TCRdb's table, derived via immunoSEQ multiplex PCR, lists solely in-frame clones and lacks some. The table lists roughly 100,000 clones, 90% of them singletons. The CDR3 is 15 residues long. Trimming removed 1 base at V and 4 bases at J, with 13 bases between. From germline, CDR1 is LNHNV and CDR2 YYDKDF (reference sequence). The sequencing here drew on blood, taken after dendritic cell vaccination. The chain employs TRBV15 and TRBJ2-5; D is possibly TRBD1 (5 bases). The sequence was collected from a human donor with glioblastoma. CDR3 coding DNA: TGTGCCACCAGCAGAGTTCGCAGGGTAGGAGAGACCCAGTACTTC. This codes for CATSRVRRVGETQYF. The full variable domain, in which reference TRBV15 and TRBJ2-5 provide the parts outside the CDR3, is DAMVIQNPRYQVTQFGKPVTLSCSQTLNHNVMYWYQQKSSQAPKLLFHYYDKDFNNEADTPDNFQSRRPNTSFCFLDIRSPGLGDTAMYLCATSRVRRVGETQYFGPGTRLLVL.